A selection of T cell receptor beta chains follows, all from one sample in a study of blood T cell repertoires in COVID-19. Assay used: immunoSEQ multiplex PCR; TCRdb lists only in-frame clones, some missing. The sample gives hundreds of thousands of clones, approximately 90% of which show up once; more than 1.4% is in the top ten. Material for sequencing was peripheral blood. Receptor source: a woman aged 25 to 39 with active or convalescent COVID-19. CDR3s include the opening cysteine and the closing phenylalanine or tryptophan. The D gene is left open where the match is weak. Only some rows state a clone size, as once, few, many or a class for expanded clones.

d_call | j_call | clone_size | v_call | cdr3_aa | cdr3_nt
TRBD1 | TRBJ1-2 | NA | TRBV6-5 | CGSRSGGQGSYGYTF | TGTGGTTCCAGATCGGGCGGACAGGGAAGCTATGGCTACACCTTC
TRBD2 | TRBJ2-3 | NA | TRBV15 | CATSRGLGTDTQYF | TGTGCCACCAGCAGGGGACTAGGCACAGATACGCAGTATTTT
TRBD1 | TRBJ2-7 | NA | TRBV7-9 | CASSSRGDRDYEQYF | TGTGCCAGCAGCTCCCGAGGGGACAGGGATTACGAGCAGTACTTC
NA | TRBJ1-1 | few | TRBV28 | CASSWGGNTEAFF | TGTGCCAGCAGTTGGGGAGGGAACACTGAAGCTTTCTTT
NA | TRBJ2-3 | NA | TRBV2 | CAEAGTDTQYF | TGTGCCGAGGCGGGCACAGATACGCAGTATTTT
TRBD1 | TRBJ1-5 | NA | TRBV6-2/TRBV6-3 | CASSGRQGRNQPQHF | TGTGCCAGCAGTGGTCGACAGGGACGTAATCAGCCCCAGCATTTT
NA | TRBJ1-5 | NA | TRBV6-1 | CASSELASGVFSNQPQHF | TGTGCCAGCAGTGAATTGGCGTCAGGGGTCTTTTCCAATCAGCCCCAGCATTTT
NA | TRBJ2-5 | NA | TRBV5-1 | CASSAGAEETQYF | TGCGCCAGTAGCGCGGGGGCGGAAGAGACCCAGTACTTC
NA | TRBJ2-7 | NA | TRBV5-4 | CASSLGSPRGSYEQYF | TGTGCCAGCAGCTTGGGGTCGCCCCGAGGGTCCTACGAGCAGTACTTC
NA | TRBJ2-4 | NA | TRBV3-1/TRBV3-2 | CASSRSGGRVNIQYF | TGTGCCAGCAGCCGCAGCGGCGGGCGGGTAAACATTCAGTACTTC
NA | TRBJ1-1 | NA | TRBV5-4 | CASSPGGRRNTEAFF | TGTGCCAGCAGCCCCGGAGGCAGGAGGAACACTGAAGCTTTCTTT
NA | TRBJ1-5 | NA | TRBV2 | CASKGDTINQPQHF | TGTGCCAGCAAAGGTGACACAATCAATCAGCCCCAGCATTTT
TRBD2 | TRBJ2-3 | NA | TRBV30 | CAWSPDPRTSGSRYTQYF | TGTGCCTGGAGTCCGGACCCAAGGACTAGCGGGAGTAGGTATACGCAGTATTTT
NA | TRBJ1-2 | NA | TRBV4-1 | CASQGFDYGYTF | TGCGCCAGCCAGGGGTTCGACTATGGCTACACCTTC
NA | TRBJ1-2 | NA | TRBV30 | CAWRPDSAGGYTF | TGTGCCTGGAGACCCGACTCGGCGGGCGGCTACACCTTC
TRBD1 | TRBJ2-2 | once | TRBV9 | CASSVGGQGSYGELFF | TGTGCCAGCAGTGTTGGGGGACAGGGAAGTTACGGGGAGCTGTTTTTT
TRBD1 | TRBJ1-2 | NA | TRBV3-1/TRBV3-2 | CASRGDRGYGYTF | TGTGCCAGCAGGGGGGACAGGGGTTACGGCTACACCTTC
TRBD2 | TRBJ2-3 | NA | TRBV6-2/TRBV6-3 | CASSRLAGDYDTQYF | TGTGCCAGCAGCCGACTAGCGGGGGACTACGATACGCAGTATTTT
NA | TRBJ1-3 | NA | TRBV18 | CASSPRERAGNTIYF | TGTGCCAGCTCACCGAGGGAGAGAGCGGGAAACACCATATATTTT
TRBD2 | TRBJ2-1 | NA | TRBV7-6 | CASSLTTSGSSYNEQFF | TGTGCCAGCAGCTTAACGACTAGCGGTAGCTCCTACAATGAGCAGTTCTTC
TRBD2 | TRBJ2-1 | NA | TRBV3-1/TRBV3-2 | CASSQGSSGKPYNEQFF | TGTGCCAGCAGCCAAGGTTCGAGCGGGAAGCCCTACAATGAGCAGTTCTTC
TRBD1 | TRBJ1-4 | few | TRBV19 | CATEGQVAKLFF | TGTGCCACGGAGGGACAGGTGGCGAAACTGTTTTTT
TRBD1 | TRBJ1-4 | NA | TRBV28 | CASRYKTGGRTNEKLFF | TGTGCCAGCAGATATAAGACAGGGGGACGAACTAATGAAAAACTGTTTTTT
TRBD2 | TRBJ2-1 | NA | TRBV18 | CASSRIAGISYNEQFF | TGTGCCAGCTCCCGGATAGCGGGAATTTCCTACAATGAGCAGTTCTTC
NA | TRBJ2-3 | NA | TRBV1 | CTSSQDLVATCTDTQYF | TGCACCAGCAGCCAAGATCTAGTAGCGACCTGCACAGATACGCAGTATTTT
NA | TRBJ1-2 | NA | TRBV6-1 | CASSESHLLGDGYTF | TGTGCCAGCAGTGAGTCCCACCTTCTCGGGGATGGCTACACCTTC
NA | TRBJ1-5 | few | TRBV19 | CASATGESYSNQPQHF | TGTGCCAGTGCGACCGGGGAAAGCTATAGCAATCAGCCCCAGCATTTT
TRBD1 | TRBJ1-3 | NA | TRBV6-5 | CASRPDRAGNTIYF | TGTGCCAGCAGACCCGACAGGGCTGGAAACACCATATATTTT
TRBD1 | TRBJ1-3 | NA | TRBV15 | CATSSLSGGSSGNTIYF | TGTGCCACCAGCAGCCTATCAGGGGGAAGCTCTGGAAACACCATATATTTT
TRBD2 | TRBJ2-7 | NA | TRBV3-1/TRBV3-2 | CASSPDGASGGYEQYF | TGTGCCAGCAGCCCCGATGGGGCTAGCGGAGGCTACGAGCAGTACTTC
TRBD1 | TRBJ1-2 | NA | TRBV5-5 | CASSLGQGSNYGYTF | TGTGCCAGCAGCTTAGGACAGGGATCTAACTATGGCTACACCTTC
TRBD2 | TRBJ2-7 | few | TRBV28 | CASSFSTPGLARYEQYF | TGTGCCAGCAGTTTTTCCACCCCGGGACTAGCACGCTACGAGCAGTACTTC
NA | TRBJ1-1 | NA | TRBV30 | CAWTPGGAYTEAFF | TGTGCCTGGACCCCCGGGGGGGCGTACACTGAAGCTTTCTTT
TRBD1 | TRBJ2-2 | once | TRBV7-9 | CASSLALGQANTGELFF | TGTGCCAGCAGCTTAGCGCTCGGACAGGCGAACACCGGGGAGCTGTTTTTT
TRBD1 | TRBJ1-4 | once | TRBV7-8 | CASTANDRGDVKLFF | TGTGCCAGCACCGCAAATGACAGGGGGGATGTAAAACTGTTTTTT
TRBD1 | TRBJ2-1 | once | TRBV19 | CASSMDRGQYNEQFF | TGTGCCAGTAGTATGGACAGGGGTCAGTACAATGAGCAGTTCTTC
NA | TRBJ1-4 | NA | TRBV2 | CASTRSSATNEKLFF | TGCGCCAGCACGCGCTCCTCTGCAACTAATGAAAAACTGTTTTTT
NA | TRBJ1-2 | NA | TRBV14 | CASSQDRTTLKTNYGYTF | TGTGCCAGCAGCCAAGATCGGACTACTCTCAAAACTAACTATGGCTACACCTTC
TRBD1 | TRBJ2-2 | NA | TRBV19 | CASSRGGTGAGHGELFF | TGTGCCAGTAGCCGAGGGGGGACAGGGGCCGGGCACGGGGAGCTGTTTTTT
TRBD2 | TRBJ2-5 | NA | TRBV10-3 | CATRSASGVQETQYF | TGTGCCACCCGGTCCGCTAGCGGGGTCCAAGAGACCCAGTACTTC
TRBD1 | TRBJ1-1 | NA | TRBV18 | CASSDRVGLSTEAFF | TGTGCCAGCTCAGACAGGGTCGGGTTGAGCACTGAAGCTTTCTTT
TRBD1 | TRBJ1-2 | NA | TRBV19 | CASIARDSNAYGYTF | TGTGCCAGTATCGCCCGGGACAGCAATGCCTATGGCTACACCTTC
NA | TRBJ1-2 | once | TRBV27 | CASSREGRDGYTF | TGTGCCAGCAGCCGAGAGGGGAGGGATGGCTACACCTTC
TRBD1 | TRBJ1-5 | NA | TRBV4-1 | CASSQVDRDNQPQHF | TGCGCCAGCAGCCAAGTGGACAGGGATAATCAGCCCCAGCATTTT
NA | TRBJ1-1 | NA | TRBV11-2 | CASSFPGESLNTEAFF | TGTGCCAGCAGCTTTCCCGGGGAGAGCCTGAACACTGAAGCTTTCTTT
TRBD2 | TRBJ2-2 | NA | TRBV7-6 | CASSPRTSAANTGELFF | TGTGCCAGCAGCCCCCGGACTAGCGCCGCGAACACCGGGGAGCTGTTTTTT
NA | TRBJ2-7 | NA | TRBV30 | CAWSVILGLEYEQYF | TGTGCCTGGAGTGTAATCCTGGGTTTGGAGTACGAGCAGTACTTC
TRBD1 | TRBJ1-4 | NA | TRBV7-8 | CASSFRDSSGYEKLFF | TGTGCCAGCAGCTTCCGGGACAGCTCCGGGTATGAAAAACTGTTTTTT
TRBD1 | TRBJ1-6 | few | TRBV19 | CASSAPQGATSPLHF | TGTGCCAGTAGTGCCCCACAGGGGGCAACTTCACCCCTCCACTTT
NA | TRBJ1-6 | NA | TRBV6-5 | CASSPGLNNSPLHF | TGTGCCAGCAGTCCGGGACTGAATAATTCACCCCTCCACTTT
NA | TRBJ2-1 | NA | TRBV5-1 | CASNPVSSYNEQFF | TGCGCCAGCAACCCGGTGAGCTCCTACAATGAGCAGTTCTTC
TRBD1 | TRBJ2-7 | few | TRBV6-5 | CASSYLGQGHEQYF | TGTGCCAGCAGTTACTTGGGACAGGGACACGAGCAGTACTTC
TRBD2 | TRBJ2-3 | NA | TRBV10-1 | CASSLAGGSTDTQYF | TGCGCCAGCAGTTTAGCGGGAGGCAGCACAGATACGCAGTATTTT
NA | TRBJ1-2 | NA | TRBV7-9 | CASSLQPGDGYTF | TGTGCCAGCAGCTTACAGCCAGGGGATGGCTACACCTTC